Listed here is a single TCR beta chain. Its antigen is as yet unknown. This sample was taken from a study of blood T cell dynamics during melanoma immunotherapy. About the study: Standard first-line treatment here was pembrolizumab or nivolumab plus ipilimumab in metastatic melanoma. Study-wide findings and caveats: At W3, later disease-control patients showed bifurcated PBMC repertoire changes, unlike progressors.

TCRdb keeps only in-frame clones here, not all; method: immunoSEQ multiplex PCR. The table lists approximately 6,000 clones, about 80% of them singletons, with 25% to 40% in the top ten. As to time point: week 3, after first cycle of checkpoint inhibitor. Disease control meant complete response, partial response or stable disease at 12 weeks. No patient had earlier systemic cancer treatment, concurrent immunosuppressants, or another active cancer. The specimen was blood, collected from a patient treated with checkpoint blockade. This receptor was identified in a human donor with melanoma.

As DNA, the CDR3 is TGTGCCAGCAGCACCGACACAGATACGCAGTATTTT. Its protein is CASSTDTDTQYF. The chain joins TRBV7-9 to TRBJ2-3; D not resolved. The CDR3 sequence is 12 residues long. Germline V lookup: CDR1 SEHNR, CDR2 FQNEAQ (reference sequence). The V end was cut by 5 bases, the J end by 2 bases, with 5 bases between.